This T cell receptor beta chain was observed in a study of beta chain features in type 1 diabetes. General observations from the study: Insertions at VDJ junctions were less frequent in type 1 diabetes patients. These patients also deleted more nucleotides at the same junctions. Shortening of TCRB CDR3s, moderate but significant, appeared in all four CD4+ subsets of Type 1 diabetes patients. A greater similarity of naive, central memory and Treg TCRB repertoires was seen among patients than among healthy donors.

All of the isolated RNA was reverse transcribed, so expressed TCRB transcripts were sequenced. The data were produced by immunoSEQ multiplex PCR, yet TCRdb's version contains in-frame clones alone and is incomplete. There are about 180,000 clones in the sample; less than 9.5% occur only once, and about 0.95% lies in the top ten. Details on this clone: Its antigen is not known.

CD4+ naive, central memory, regulatory and stem cell-like memory cells were sorted via CD45RO/CCR7/CD25/CD127/CD95/CD27. Sorting produced populations that all topped 95% purity. Between the trimmed V and J ends, which lost 3 bases and 6 bases, there was a span of 12 bases. The CDR3 runs to 13 residues. Germline CDR1 SGHTA, CDR2 FQGTGA. The receptor was derived from a woman in her thirties or forties with type 1 diabetes. The chain combines TRBV7-3 with TRBJ2-7; TRBD1 might be the D (5 bases). The sequencing sample was made of central memory CD4+ T cells from blood. The CDR3 nucleotides read TGTGCCAGCAGCTTCGACAGATTGAGCGAGCAGTACTTC. Its translation: CASSFDRLSEQYF. The full variable domain, in which reference TRBV7-3 and TRBJ2-7 provide the parts outside the CDR3, is GAGVSQTPSNKVTEKGKYVELRCDPISGHTALYWYRQSLGQGPEFLIYFQGTGAADDSGLPNDRFFAVRPEGSVSTLKIQRTERGDSAVYLCASSFDRLSEQYFGPGTRLTVT.